The next 19 T cell receptor beta chains were all read from a single sample in a study of blood T cell repertoires in COVID-19. The table came from immunoSEQ multiplex PCR; TCRdb's copy has only in-frame clones and leaves some out. The sample carries nearly 350,000 clones, more than 70% recorded once. The source material was peripheral blood. The source of these receptors is a man aged 25 to 40 with active or convalescent COVID-19.

The chain recombines TRBV6-6 with TRBJ1-2; 9 positions agree with TRBD1. CDR3 length: 12 amino acids. In germline, CDR1 is MNHNY, CDR2 SVGAGI (reference sequence). V dropped 6 bases and J dropped 8; count of bases not matched to a gene: 4. CDR3 protein: CASRGTGYGYTF. The DNA of the CDR3 is TGTGCCAGCAGGGGGACAGGGTACGGCTACACCTTC.

The V call is TRBV18, the J call TRBJ1-3; tentatively, D is TRBD1 (5 bases). The V gene's germline CDR1 is KGHSH and CDR2 LQKENI. The CDR3 consists of 15 residues. V gave up 3 bases and J gave up 4 bases, with 13 bases separating them. The CDR3 nucleotides are TGTGCCAGCTCACCGCAGGGTTCGGGCGGAAACACCATATATTTT. This translates into CASSPQGSGGNTIYF. The full variable domain, its missing parts supplied by reference TRBV18 and TRBJ1-3, is NAGVMQNPRHLVRRRGQEARLRCSPMKGHSHVYWYRQLPEEGLKFMVYLQKENIIDESGMPKERFSAEFPKEGPSILRIQQVVRGDSAAYFCASSPQGSGGNTIYFGEGSWLTVV.

Only a few counts were recorded for this clone. The J gene is TRBJ2-7, the V gene TRBV10-3; 11 nucleotides align to TRBD2. Germline V gene sequence: CDR1 ENHRY, CDR2 SYGVKD. The CDR3 runs 14 residues. J was trimmed by 2 bases and V by 10 bases; bases with no gene match: 7. CDR3 bases: TGTGCCACCCAGGGACTAGCGGATACCTACGAGCAGTACTTC. This encodes CATQGLADTYEQYF.

J is TRBJ1-2 and V is TRBV28; 10 nucleotides match TRBD1. Germline V gene lookup returns CDR1 MDHEN and CDR2 SYDVKM. Trimming at V came to 5 bases and at J to 10 bases, leaving 4 bases not matched to a gene. The CDR3 covers 12 residues. Here the CDR3 DNA reads TGTGCCAGCAGTCCCGGGACAGGGGACTACACCTTC. It is translated as CASSPGTGDYTF.

This clone was seen more than once but under ten times. This rearrangement joins TRBV4-1 to TRBJ1-1; D uncertain. Germline loops: CDR1 MGHRA, CDR2 YSYEKL. The CDR3 sequence is 14 residues long. V shed 4 bases and J shed 7 bases, with 16 bases lying between them. The CDR3 DNA is TGCGCCAGCAGCCGAACCCCCGGACGGGGTGAAGCTTTCTTT. It codes for CASSRTPGRGEAFF.

The V gene is TRBV7-8, the J gene TRBJ2-7, with TRBD1 matching over 9 bases. Germline-derived CDR1 and CDR2 are SGHVS and FQNEAQ. V lost 5 bases and J lost 4; bases outside the gene matches: 6. There are 14 residues in the CDR3. Here the CDR3 reads CASSLGTGIYEQYF. The DNA for the CDR3 is TGTGCCAGCAGCCTAGGGACAGGGATATACGAGCAGTACTTC.

This chain connects TRBV28 to TRBJ1-5, with D perhaps matching TRBD1 (6 bases). Per germline, CDR1 MDHEN and CDR2 SYDVKM. The CDR3 spans 15 residues. Trimming took off 2 bases at V and 5 bases at J, with 13 bases between the two ends. Written as DNA, the CDR3 is TGTGCCAGCAGTTTAAATCCCACAGGGCATCAGCCCCAGCATTTT. Residues: CASSLNPTGHQPQHF.

The V call is TRBV7-9, the J call TRBJ1-2; TRBD1 might be the D (5 bases). The CDR3 spans 14 residues. Trimming removed 4 bases from V and 7 bases from J, with 16 bases in between. CDR1 is SEHNR and CDR2 is FQNEAQ in the germline V gene (reference sequence). The CDR3 reads CASSSTGTVSGYTF. The DNA of the CDR3 is TGTGCCAGCAGCTCGACCGGGACTGTGTCTGGCTACACCTTC.

V is TRBV7-2 and J is TRBJ1-1, with D maybe TRBD1 (5 bases). This CDR3 has 14 residues. V gave up 3 bases and J gave up 5 bases, with 13 bases separating them. Germline V gene data show CDR1 as SGHTA and CDR2 as FQGNSA. Here the CDR3 reads CASSLNTGGTEAFF. As DNA, the CDR3 is TGTGCCAGCAGCTTGAACACCGGGGGGACTGAAGCTTTCTTT.

The chain links TRBV30 to TRBJ1-1, with D perhaps matching TRBD1 (6 bases). This CDR3 has 12 amino acids. Trimming removed 5 bases at V and 1 base at J, with 8 bases between. Germline assignment: CDR1 GTSNPN and CDR2 SVGIG (reference sequence). The CDR3 DNA reads as TGTGCCTGGCGACAGGAGAACACTGAAGCTTTCTTT. Encoded protein: CAWRQENTEAFF.

This sequence joins TRBV6-5 and TRBJ1-1; D is undetermined. V gave up 7 bases and J gave up 1 base, with 7 bases separating them. CDR3 length equals 12 residues. Germline values: CDR1 MNHEY, CDR2 SVGAGI. CDR3 sequence (DNA): TGTGCCAGCATTAGAGGGAACACTGAAGCTTTCTTT. It codes for CASIRGNTEAFF.

V is TRBV28 and J is TRBJ2-7; TRBD2 agrees at 10 bases. The CDR3 is made up of 14 amino acids. The J segment lost 2 bases and the V segment lost 5 bases, leaving 3 bases of the junction unmatched. CDR1 and CDR2 from the germline V gene are MDHEN and SYDVKM. CDR3 nucleotides: TGTGCCAGCAGTATAGCGGGAGGACCCTACGAGCAGTACTTC. It is translated as CASSIAGGPYEQYF.

The chain recombines TRBV9 with TRBJ2-3, with 9 bases lining up with TRBD1. The CDR3 extends over 15 amino acids. V dropped 3 bases and J dropped 4; count of bases not matched to a gene: 6. Per germline, CDR1 SGDLS and CDR2 YYNGEE. CDR3 protein: CASSARQGGPDTQYF. The CDR3 DNA reads TGTGCCAGCAGCGCCCGACAGGGGGGCCCAGATACGCAGTATTTT.

The chain is built from TRBV4-1 and TRBJ2-1, with D tentatively TRBD2 (6 bases). Per germline, CDR1 MGHRA and CDR2 YSYEKL. V was cut by 0 bases and J by 2 bases, with 11 bases left in between. CDR3 length: 16 amino acids. CDR3 nucleotides: TGCGCCAGCAGCCAAGATCCCGGGAGCGCCTACAATGAGCAGTTCTTC. Translating it yields CASSQDPGSAYNEQFF.

This chain links TRBV6-5 with TRBJ2-7; 9 bases match TRBD1. This CDR3 region has 13 residues. V lost 8 bases, J lost 6 bases, and 8 bases stayed unmatched. The V gene's germline CDR1 is MNHEY and CDR2 SVGAGI. Written as DNA, the CDR3 is TGTGCCAGCGAAGACAGGGGGGCGATCGAGCAGTACTTC. It specifies CASEDRGAIEQYF.

This clone was seen a single time. The chain uses TRBV19 and TRBJ2-5, with D unclear. Looked up from germline, CDR1 is LNHDA and CDR2 is SQIVND (reference sequence). The ends were cut back, 9 bases at V and 4 bases at J, with 3 bases in the middle. The CDR3 is 9 residues long. The CDR3 DNA reads as TGTGCCAGCTTAGAGACCCAGTACTTC. Translation: CASLETQYF.

The chain combines TRBV7-9 with TRBJ1-2, with a weak D call TRBD1 (6 bases). This CDR3 contains 16 residues. V was cut by 5 bases and J by 1 base, with 17 bases left in between. Germline V gene data show CDR1 as SEHNR and CDR2 as FQNEAQ (reference sequence). CDR3 in amino acids: CASSHPRGGGNYGYTF. Written as DNA, the CDR3 is TGTGCCAGCAGCCACCCCCGGGGAGGGGGTAACTATGGCTACACCTTC.

The rearrangement links TRBV6-5 to TRBJ1-2; unclear D gene. This CDR3 contains 15 residues. CDR1 and CDR2 from the germline V gene are MNHEY and SVGAGI. V was pared by 6 bases and J by 3 bases, with 17 bases between. CDR3 nucleotide sequence: TGTGCCAGCAGCCAAAAAGGCGGAGGAGACTATGGCTACACCTTC. This gives the protein CASSQKGGGDYGYTF.

The DNA of the CDR3 is TGTGCCAGCAGCTTAAGCGGGGGGGTCTCCCATGAGCAGTTCTTC. Protein sequence: CASSLSGGVSHEQFF. The chain employs TRBV11-3 and TRBJ2-1; 10 positions agree with TRBD2. Trimming cost V 2 bases and J 8 bases; bases outside gene matches: 6. The length of the CDR3 is 15 residues. Germline V gene lookup returns CDR1 SGHNT and CDR2 YENEEA. Full variable domain (outside the CDR3, taken from reference TRBV11-3 and TRBJ2-1): EAGVVQSPRYKIIEKKQPVAFWCNPISGHNTLYWYLQNLGQGPELLIRYENEEAVDDSQLPKDRFSAERLKGVDSTLKIQPAELGDSAVYLCASSLSGGVSHEQFFGPGTRLTVL.